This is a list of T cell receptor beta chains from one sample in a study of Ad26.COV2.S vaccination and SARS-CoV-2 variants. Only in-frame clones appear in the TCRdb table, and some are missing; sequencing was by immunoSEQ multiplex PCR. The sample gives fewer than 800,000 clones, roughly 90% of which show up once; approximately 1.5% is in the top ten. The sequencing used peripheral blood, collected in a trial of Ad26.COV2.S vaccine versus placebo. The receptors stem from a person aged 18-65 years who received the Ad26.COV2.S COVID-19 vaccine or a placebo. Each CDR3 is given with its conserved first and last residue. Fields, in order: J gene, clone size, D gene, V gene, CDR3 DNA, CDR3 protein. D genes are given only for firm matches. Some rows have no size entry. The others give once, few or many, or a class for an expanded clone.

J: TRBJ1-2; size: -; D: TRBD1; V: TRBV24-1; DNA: TGTGCCACCAGTGACCCGGGACAGACCTATGGCTACACCTTC; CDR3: CATSDPGQTYGYTF
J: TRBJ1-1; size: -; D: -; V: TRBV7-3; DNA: TGTGCCAGCAGCTGTGAAGCTTTCTTT; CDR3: CASSCEAFF
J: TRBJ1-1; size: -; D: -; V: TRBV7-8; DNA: TGTGCCAGCAGCCCGGACCGTGAAGCTTTCTTT; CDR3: CASSPDREAFF
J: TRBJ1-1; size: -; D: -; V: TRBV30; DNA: TGTGCCTGGATCAAAACCGGGTCTGTCGAAGCTTTCTTT; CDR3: CAWIKTGSVEAFF
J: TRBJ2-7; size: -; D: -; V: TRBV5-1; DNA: TGCGCCAGCAGTTTACAGGGTAGCGACTACGAGCAGTACTTC; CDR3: CASSLQGSDYEQYF
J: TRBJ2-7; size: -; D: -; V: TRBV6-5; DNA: TGTGCCAGCAGTTACTCACCCTCAGCTCCCTACGAGCAGTACTTC; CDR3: CASSYSPSAPYEQYF
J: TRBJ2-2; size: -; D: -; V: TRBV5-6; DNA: TGTGCCAGCAGCTTGGTTACGGTTGGGGGCACCGGGGAGCTGTTTTTT; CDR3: CASSLVTVGGTGELFF
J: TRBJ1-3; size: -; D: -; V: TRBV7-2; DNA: TGTGCCAGCAGCGGGGACCGCTCCTCTGGAAACACCATATATTTT; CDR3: CASSGDRSSGNTIYF
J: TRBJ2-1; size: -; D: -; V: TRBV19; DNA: TGTGCCAGTAGTATAGATTTTTTACGGGGCAATGAGCAGTTCTTC; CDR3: CASSIDFLRGNEQFF
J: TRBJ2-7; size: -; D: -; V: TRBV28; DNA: TGTGCCAGCAGTTATTCCCAGGCCTACGAGCAGTACTTC; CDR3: CASSYSQAYEQYF
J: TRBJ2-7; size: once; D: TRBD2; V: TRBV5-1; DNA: TGCGCCAGCAGCGCTAGCGGCATCTACGAGCAGTACTTC; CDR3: CASSASGIYEQYF
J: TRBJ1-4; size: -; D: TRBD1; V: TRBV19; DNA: TGTGCCAGTAGTAGGGGACAGGGGAGTGAAAAACTGTTTTTT; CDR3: CASSRGQGSEKLFF
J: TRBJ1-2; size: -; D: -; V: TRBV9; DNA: TGTGCCAGCAACGCCAATTCGGGGTACTATGGCTACACCTTC; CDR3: CASNANSGYYGYTF
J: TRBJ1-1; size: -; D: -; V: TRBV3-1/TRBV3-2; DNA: TGTGCCAGCAGCCAAGAAGGGTTCCTGAACACTGAAGCTTTCTTT; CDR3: CASSQEGFLNTEAFF
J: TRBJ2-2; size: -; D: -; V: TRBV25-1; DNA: TGTGCCAGCAGTGAACTCATGGCGAACGGGGAGCTGTTTTTT; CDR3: CASSELMANGELFF
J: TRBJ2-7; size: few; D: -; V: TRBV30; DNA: TGTGCCTGGAGTGGACAGACCTACGAGCAGTACTTC; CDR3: CAWSGQTYEQYF
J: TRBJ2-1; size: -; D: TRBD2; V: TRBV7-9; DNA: TGTGCCAGCAGCACCCTAGCGGGAGGGTACAATGAGCAGTTCTTC; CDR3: CASSTLAGGYNEQFF
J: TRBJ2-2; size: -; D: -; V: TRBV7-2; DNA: TGTGCCAGCAGCTTAGTAGCGCCGAACACCGGGGAGCTGTTTTTT; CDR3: CASSLVAPNTGELFF
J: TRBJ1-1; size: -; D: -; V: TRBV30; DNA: TGTGCCTGGAGTGTAAGTTCTGAAGCTTTCTTT; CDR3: CAWSVSSEAFF
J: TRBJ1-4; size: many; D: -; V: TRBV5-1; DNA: TGCGCCAGCAGCTTGGACTCCGGCCGTAATGAAAAACTGTTTTTT; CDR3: CASSLDSGRNEKLFF
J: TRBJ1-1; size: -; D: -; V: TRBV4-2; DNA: TGTGCCAGCAGCCAAGAGTTCGCGGGGAACTCTGAAGCTTTCTTT; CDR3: CASSQEFAGNSEAFF
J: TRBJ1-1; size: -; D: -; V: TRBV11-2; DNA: TGTGCCAGCAGCTTAGTCAGGGCGAACACTGAAGCTTTCTTT; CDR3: CASSLVRANTEAFF
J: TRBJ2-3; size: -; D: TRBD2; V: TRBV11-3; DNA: TGTGCCAGCAGCTCCCGGACTAGCGGGGGCTCAGATACGCAGTATTTT; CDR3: CASSSRTSGGSDTQYF
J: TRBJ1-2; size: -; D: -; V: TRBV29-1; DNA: TGCAGCGTTGAGGGGGATCATGGCTACACCTTC; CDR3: CSVEGDHGYTF
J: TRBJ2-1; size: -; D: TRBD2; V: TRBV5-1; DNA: TGCGCCAGCAGCGGGCGCCCACTAGCGGCAAACGATGAGCAGTTCTTC; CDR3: CASSGRPLAANDEQFF
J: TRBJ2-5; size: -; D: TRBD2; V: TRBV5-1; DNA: TGCGCCAGCACCCCTGGGCTACTAGCGGGAGGGCTACCCCGGAACGCCCAAGAGACCCAGTACTTC; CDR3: CASTPGLLAGGLPRNAQETQYF
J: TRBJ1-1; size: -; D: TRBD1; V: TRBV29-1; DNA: TGCAGCGTTGTATTCGGGACAGGGGGAAAAACTGAAGCTTTCTTT; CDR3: CSVVFGTGGKTEAFF
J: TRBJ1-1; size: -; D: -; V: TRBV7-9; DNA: TGTGCCAGCAGCTTCTGGGGGAACACTGAAGCTTTCTTT; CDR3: CASSFWGNTEAFF